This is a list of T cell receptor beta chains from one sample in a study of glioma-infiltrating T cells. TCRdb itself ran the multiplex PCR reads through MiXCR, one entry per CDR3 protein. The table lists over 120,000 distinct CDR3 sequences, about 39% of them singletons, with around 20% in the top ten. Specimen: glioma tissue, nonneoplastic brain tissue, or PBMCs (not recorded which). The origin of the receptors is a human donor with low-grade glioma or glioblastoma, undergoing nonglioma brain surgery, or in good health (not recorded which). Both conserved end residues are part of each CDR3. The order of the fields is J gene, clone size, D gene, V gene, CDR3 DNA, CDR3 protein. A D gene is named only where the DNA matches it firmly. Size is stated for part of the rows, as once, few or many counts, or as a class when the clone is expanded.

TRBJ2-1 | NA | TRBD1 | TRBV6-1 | TGTGCCAGCAGTGCCAGACAGGGGGCGAGGAATGAGCAGTTCTTC | CASSARQGARNEQFF
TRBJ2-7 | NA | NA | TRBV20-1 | TGCAGTGCTAGAGGCAGCGCCGAGCAGTACTTC | CSARGSAEQYF
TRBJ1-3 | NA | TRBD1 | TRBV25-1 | TGTGCCAGCAGTGAACCGGGACAGGGGGGAGGAAACACCATATATTTT | CASSEPGQGGGNTIYF
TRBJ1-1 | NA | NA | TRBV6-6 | TGTGCCAGCAGTTACCAGGGTTCTTTGGCTGAAGCTTTCTTT | CASSYQGSLAEAFF
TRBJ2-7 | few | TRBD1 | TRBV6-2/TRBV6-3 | TGTGCCAGCAGTTACTCCAGGGACAGGCCTTACGAGCAGTACTTC | CASSYSRDRPYEQYF
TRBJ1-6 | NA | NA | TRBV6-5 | TGTGCCAGCAGGACCCGGACGGGGGGGAATTCACCCCTCCACTTT | CASRTRTGGNSPLHF
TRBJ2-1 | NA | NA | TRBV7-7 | TGTGCTAGCAGCGTTAACGCCTACAATGAGCAGTTCTTC | CASSVNAYNEQFF
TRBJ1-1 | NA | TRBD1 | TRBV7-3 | TGTGCCAGCAGCCCCTCCATCCGACAGGGCGGAACTGAAGCTTTCTTT | CASSPSIRQGGTEAFF
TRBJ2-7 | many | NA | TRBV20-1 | TGCAGTGCTAGAGACGGGACAAGATACGAGCAGTACTTC | CSARDGTRYEQYF
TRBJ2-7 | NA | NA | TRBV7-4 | TGTGCCAGCAGCTTAGTTGGGAGTGAAAACGAGCAGTACTTC | CASSLVGSENEQYF
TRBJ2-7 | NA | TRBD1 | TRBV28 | TGTGCCAGCCTTCCCACCTCCGACAGGGAATTGGGGGAGCAGTACTTC | CASLPTSDRELGEQYF
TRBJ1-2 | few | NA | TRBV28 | TGTGCCAGCAGTTTACCAGGGGCTAAAGGCTACACCTTC | CASSLPGAKGYTF
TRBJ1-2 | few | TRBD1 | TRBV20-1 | TGCAGTGCTGTGACCGGGACAGGGGCCGATGGCTACACCTTC | CSAVTGTGADGYTF
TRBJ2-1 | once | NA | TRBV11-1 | TGTGCCAGCAGCTTAGAAGGGTACAATGAGCAGTTCTTC | CASSLEGYNEQFF
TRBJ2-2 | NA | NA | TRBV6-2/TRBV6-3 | TGTGCCAGCAGTTACTCGCGGCACCTCAACACCGGGGAGCTGTTTTTT | CASSYSRHLNTGELFF
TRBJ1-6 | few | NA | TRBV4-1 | TGCGCCAGCAGCCAAGAAGGGGTTCCAGGATCACCCCTCCACTTT | CASSQEGVPGSPLHF
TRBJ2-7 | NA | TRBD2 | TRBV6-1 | TGTGCCAGCAGTGATTCCGCAGCGGGAGCGACCTACGAGCAGTACTTC | CASSDSAAGATYEQYF
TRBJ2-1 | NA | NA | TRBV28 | TGTGCCAGCAGTTTAAATCCCTACAATGAGCAGTTCTTC | CASSLNPYNEQFF
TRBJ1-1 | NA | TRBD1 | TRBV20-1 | TGCAGTGCCAACGACCGCGGGACAGTATGGCGAGGCACTGAAGCTTTCTTT | CSANDRGTVWRGTEAFF
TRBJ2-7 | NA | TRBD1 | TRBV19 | TGTGCCAGTAGGGATTCCGGGACAGGCCTCTACGAGCAGTACTTC | CASRDSGTGLYEQYF
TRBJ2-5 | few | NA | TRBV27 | TGTGCCAGCAGGCCCCTACTCAGGAGTCAAGAGACCCAGTACTTC | CASRPLLRSQETQYF
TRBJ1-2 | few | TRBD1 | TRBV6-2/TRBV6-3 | TGTGCCAGCAGAGCAGGGGGTCGAAACTATGGCTACACCTTC | CASRAGGRNYGYTF
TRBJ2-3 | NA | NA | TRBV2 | TGTGCCAGCAGTCGACACCTAAGCACAGATACGCAGTATTTT | CASSRHLSTDTQYF
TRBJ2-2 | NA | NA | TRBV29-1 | TGCAGCGTTCGGGTAAATGGCGGGGAGCTGTTTTTT | CSVRVNGGELFF
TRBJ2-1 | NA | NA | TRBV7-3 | TGTGCCAGCAGCTTATCAGGGTCCATCTACAATGAGCAGTTCTTC | CASSLSGSIYNEQFF
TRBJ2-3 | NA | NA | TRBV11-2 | TGTGCCAGCAGCGTTCAAGTGTCCACAGATACGCAGTATTTT | CASSVQVSTDTQYF
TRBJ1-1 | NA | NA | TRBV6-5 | TGTGCCAGCAGTTACAGGGTTTTGGGGACTGAAGCTTTCTTT | CASSYRVLGTEAFF
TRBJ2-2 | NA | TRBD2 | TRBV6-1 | TGTGCCAGCAGTGAAGGGAGCCTAGCGGCTAACACCGGGGAGCTGTTTTTT | CASSEGSLAANTGELFF
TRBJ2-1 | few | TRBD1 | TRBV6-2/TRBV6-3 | TGTGCCACCAAACAGACAGGGTTCTACAATGAGCAGTTCTTC | CATKQTGFYNEQFF
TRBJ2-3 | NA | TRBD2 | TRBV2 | TGTGCCAGCAGTCGGACTAGCGGGGGTTCTCCTAGCACAGATACGCAGTATTTT | CASSRTSGGSPSTDTQYF
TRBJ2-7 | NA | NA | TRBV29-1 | TGCAGCGTTCGATACGGAATTGGCGAGCAGTACTTC | CSVRYGIGEQYF
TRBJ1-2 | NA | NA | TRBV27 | TGTGCCAGCAGCCTGGGAGGACATATAACCAATGGCTACACCTTC | CASSLGGHITNGYTF
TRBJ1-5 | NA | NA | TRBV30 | TGTGCCTGGAGTGTACATAGTCAGCCCCAGCATTTT | CAWSVHSQPQHF
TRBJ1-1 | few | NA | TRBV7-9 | TGTGCCAGCAGCCCAGATCTGAACACTGAAGCTTTCTTT | CASSPDLNTEAFF
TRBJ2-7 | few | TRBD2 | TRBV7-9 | TGTGCCAGCAGTGAAGCGGGGGTCTACGAGCAGTACTTC | CASSEAGVYEQYF
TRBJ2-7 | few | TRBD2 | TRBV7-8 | TGTGCCAGCAGCTTATCCGGGACTAGCGTTGGATACGAGCAGTACTTC | CASSLSGTSVGYEQYF
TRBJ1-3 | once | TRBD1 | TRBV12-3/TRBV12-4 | TGTGCCAGCAGACCCTCCCTCGATGACCGGGACAGGGACTGGTACACCATATATTTT | CASRPSLDDRDRDWYTIYF
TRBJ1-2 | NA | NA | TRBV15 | TGTGCCACCAGCAGAGATGAGGGAAACTATGGCTACACCTTC | CATSRDEGNYGYTF
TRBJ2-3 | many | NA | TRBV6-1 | TGTGCCAGCAGTCATCGGCCAGATACGCAGTATTTT | CASSHRPDTQYF
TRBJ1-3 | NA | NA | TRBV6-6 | TGTGCCAGCAGTTACGACCGCAGCTCTGGAAACACCATATATTTT | CASSYDRSSGNTIYF